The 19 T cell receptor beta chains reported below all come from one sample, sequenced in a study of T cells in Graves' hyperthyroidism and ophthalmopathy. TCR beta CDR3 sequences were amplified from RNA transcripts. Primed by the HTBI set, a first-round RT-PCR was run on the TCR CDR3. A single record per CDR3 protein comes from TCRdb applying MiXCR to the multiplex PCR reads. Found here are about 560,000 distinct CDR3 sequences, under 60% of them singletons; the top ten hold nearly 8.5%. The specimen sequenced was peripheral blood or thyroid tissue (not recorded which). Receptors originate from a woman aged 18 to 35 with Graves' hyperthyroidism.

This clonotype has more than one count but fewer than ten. This chain's CDR3 is CATSDLQGANTGELFF. CDR3 sequence (DNA): TGTGCCACCAGTGATTTGCAGGGCGCGAACACCGGGGAGCTGTTTTTT. The V call is TRBV24-1, the J call TRBJ2-2, with a tentative D call TRBD1 (5 bases). The CDR3 is 16 amino acids. Trimming removed 0 bases from V and 0 bases from J, with 7 bases in between. CDR1 and CDR2 (germline): KGHDR, SFDVKD.

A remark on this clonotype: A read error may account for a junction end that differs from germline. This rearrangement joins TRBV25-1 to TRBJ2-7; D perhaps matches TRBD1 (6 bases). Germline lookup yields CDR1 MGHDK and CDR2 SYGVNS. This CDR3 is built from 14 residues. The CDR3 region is CASSEYRDTGELYF. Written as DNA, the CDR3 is TGTGCCAGCAGTGAATACAGGGACACCGGGGAGCTGTACTTC.

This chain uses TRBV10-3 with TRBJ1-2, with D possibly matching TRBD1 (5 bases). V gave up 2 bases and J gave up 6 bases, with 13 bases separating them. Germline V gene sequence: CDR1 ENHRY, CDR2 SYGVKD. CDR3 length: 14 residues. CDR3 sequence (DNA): TGTGCCATCAGTGAGGGCGGGGACCTTCATGGCTACACCTTC. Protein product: CAISEGGDLHGYTF.

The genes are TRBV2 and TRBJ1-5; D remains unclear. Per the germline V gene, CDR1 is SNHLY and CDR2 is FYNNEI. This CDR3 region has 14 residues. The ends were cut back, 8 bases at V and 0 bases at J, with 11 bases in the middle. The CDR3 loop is CASGRHNSNQPQHF. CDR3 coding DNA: TGTGCCAGCGGGCGACACAATAGCAATCAGCCCCAGCATTTT.

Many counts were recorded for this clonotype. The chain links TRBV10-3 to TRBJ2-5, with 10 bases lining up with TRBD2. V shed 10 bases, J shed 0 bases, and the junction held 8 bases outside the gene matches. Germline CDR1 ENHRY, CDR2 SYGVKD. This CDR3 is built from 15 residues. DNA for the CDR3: TGTGCCACTGAACTAGCGGGACTTTACCAAGAGACCCAGTACTTC. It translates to CATELAGLYQETQYF.

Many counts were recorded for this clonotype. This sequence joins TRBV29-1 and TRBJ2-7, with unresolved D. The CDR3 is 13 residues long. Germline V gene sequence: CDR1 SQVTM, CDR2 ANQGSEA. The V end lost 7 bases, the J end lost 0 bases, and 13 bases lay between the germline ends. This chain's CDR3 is CSALPVSSYEQYF. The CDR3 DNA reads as TGCAGCGCGTTGCCTGTGAGCTCCTACGAGCAGTACTTC.

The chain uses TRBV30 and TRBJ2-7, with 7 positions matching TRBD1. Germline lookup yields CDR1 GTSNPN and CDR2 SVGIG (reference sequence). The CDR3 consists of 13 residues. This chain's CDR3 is CASGGDSSYEQYF. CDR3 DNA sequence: TGTGCGTCGGGTGGGGACAGTTCCTACGAGCAGTACTTC.

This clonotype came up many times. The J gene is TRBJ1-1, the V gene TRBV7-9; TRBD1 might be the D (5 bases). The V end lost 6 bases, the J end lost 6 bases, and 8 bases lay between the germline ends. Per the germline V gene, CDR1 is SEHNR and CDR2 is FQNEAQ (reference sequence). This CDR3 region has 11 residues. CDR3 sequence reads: CASREGSEAFF. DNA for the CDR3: TGTGCCAGCAGGGAGGGGTCTGAAGCTTTCTTT.

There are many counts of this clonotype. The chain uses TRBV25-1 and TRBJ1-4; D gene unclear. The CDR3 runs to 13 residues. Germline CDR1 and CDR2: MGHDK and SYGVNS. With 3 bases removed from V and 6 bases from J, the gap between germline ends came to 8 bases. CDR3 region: CASSEGSYEKLFF. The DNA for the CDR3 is TGTGCCAGCAGTGAGGGGTCCTATGAAAAACTGTTTTTT.

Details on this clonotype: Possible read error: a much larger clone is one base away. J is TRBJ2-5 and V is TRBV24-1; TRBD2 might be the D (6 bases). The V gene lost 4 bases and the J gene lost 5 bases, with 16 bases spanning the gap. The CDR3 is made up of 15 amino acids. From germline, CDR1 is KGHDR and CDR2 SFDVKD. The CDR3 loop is CATSDPTGSGETQYF. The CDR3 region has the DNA TGTGCCACCAGTGACCCCACCGGGAGCGGGGAGACCCAGTACTTC.

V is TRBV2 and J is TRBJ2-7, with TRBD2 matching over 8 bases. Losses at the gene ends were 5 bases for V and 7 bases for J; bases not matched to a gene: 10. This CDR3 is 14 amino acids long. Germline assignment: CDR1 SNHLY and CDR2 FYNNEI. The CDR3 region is CASSSVSGTGEQYF. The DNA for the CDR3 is TGTGCCAGCAGTTCGGTTAGCGGGACGGGAGAGCAGTACTTC.

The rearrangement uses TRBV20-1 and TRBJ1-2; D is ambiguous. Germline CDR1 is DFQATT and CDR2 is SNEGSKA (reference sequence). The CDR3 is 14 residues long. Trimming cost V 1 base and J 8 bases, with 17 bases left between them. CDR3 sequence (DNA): TGCAGTGCTAGAGGTAGTGAGGAGTTTTTCGGCTACACCTTC. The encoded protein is CSARGSEEFFGYTF.

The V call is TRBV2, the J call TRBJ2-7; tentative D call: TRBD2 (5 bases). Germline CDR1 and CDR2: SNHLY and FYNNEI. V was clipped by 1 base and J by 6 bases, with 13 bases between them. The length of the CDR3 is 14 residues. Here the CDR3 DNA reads TGTGCCAGCAGTGAAGAACTAGGTAGAAGCGAGCAGTACTTC. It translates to CASSEELGRSEQYF.

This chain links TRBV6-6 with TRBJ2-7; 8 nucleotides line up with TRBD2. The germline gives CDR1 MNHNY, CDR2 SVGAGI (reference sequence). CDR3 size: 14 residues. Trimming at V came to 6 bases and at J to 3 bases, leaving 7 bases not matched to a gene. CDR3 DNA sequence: TGTGCCAGCAGACCGGTAGCGGGGTACTACGAGCAGTACTTC. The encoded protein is CASRPVAGYYEQYF.

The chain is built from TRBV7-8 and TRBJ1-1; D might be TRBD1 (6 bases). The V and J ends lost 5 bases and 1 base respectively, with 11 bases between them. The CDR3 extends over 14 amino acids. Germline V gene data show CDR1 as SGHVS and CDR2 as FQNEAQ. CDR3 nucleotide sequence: TGTGCCAGCAGCGGCGGACAGCAGAACACTGAAGCTTTCTTT. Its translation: CASSGGQQNTEAFF.

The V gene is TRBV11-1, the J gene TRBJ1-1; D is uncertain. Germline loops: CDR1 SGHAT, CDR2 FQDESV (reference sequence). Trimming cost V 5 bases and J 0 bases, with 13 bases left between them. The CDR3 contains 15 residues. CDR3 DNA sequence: TGTGCCAGCAGCGCTGACCTGATCATGAACACTGAAGCTTTCTTT. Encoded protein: CASSADLIMNTEAFF.

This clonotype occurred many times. CDR3 nucleotide sequence: TGTGCCAGCAGCTCACCGACAGGGTTCTATGGCTACACCTTC. Residues: CASSSPTGFYGYTF. The chain links TRBV7-9 to TRBJ1-2; 7 bases fit TRBD1. V was clipped by 4 bases and J by 4 bases; unmatched bases: 6. Germline values: CDR1 SEHNR, CDR2 FQNEAQ (reference sequence). The CDR3 is 14 amino acids. Complete variable domain (other parts from reference TRBV7-9 and TRBJ1-2): DTGVSQNPRHKITKRGQNVTFRCDPISEHNRLYWYRQTLGQGPEFLTYFQNEAQLEKSRLLSDRFSAERPKGSFSTLEIQRTEQGDSAMYLCASSSPTGFYGYTFGSGTRLTVV.

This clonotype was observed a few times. The CDR3 bases are TGTGCCAGCAGCCAGCCGGGGGTGAACTATGGCTACACCTTC. It specifies CASSQPGVNYGYTF. This rearrangement joins TRBV2 to TRBJ1-2, with a tentative D call TRBD1 (5 bases). The ends were cut back, 6 bases at V and 2 bases at J, with 13 bases in the middle. In germline, CDR1 is SNHLY, CDR2 FYNNEI. The CDR3 spans 14 residues.

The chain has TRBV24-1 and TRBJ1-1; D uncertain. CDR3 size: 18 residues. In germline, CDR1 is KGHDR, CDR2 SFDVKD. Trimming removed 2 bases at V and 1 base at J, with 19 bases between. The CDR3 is CATSDSRDLFLGNTEAFF. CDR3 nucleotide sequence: TGTGCCACCAGTGATTCCCGTGACCTGTTCCTAGGGAACACTGAAGCTTTCTTT.